The next 32 T cell receptor beta chains were all read from a single sample in a study of blood T cell repertoires in COVID-19. Clones were sequenced by immunoSEQ multiplex PCR, and TCRdb holds only the in-frame ones, with some missing. The sample shows under 250,000 clones, more than 75% of them seen only once. Sequenced input: peripheral blood. Receptors originate from a woman in her sixties or seventies who had recovered from COVID-19.

This chain links TRBV5-1 with TRBJ2-2, with TRBD1 matching 8 bases. The V and J ends lost 3 bases and 2 bases, in that order; junction bases with no gene match: 6. The CDR3 contains 16 residues. Per germline, CDR1 SGHRS and CDR2 YFSETQ. CDR3: CASSWTGTGNTGELFF. CDR3 sequence (DNA): TGCGCCAGCAGCTGGACCGGGACAGGCAACACCGGGGAGCTGTTTTTT.

In DNA, the CDR3 is TGTGCCAGCAGCCCAGGCTCTGGACAGGGGATTGGCTATGGCTACACCTTC. Amino acids: CASSPGSGQGIGYGYTF. The J gene is TRBJ1-2, the V gene TRBV5-4, with 9 bases identical to TRBD1. V was pared by 4 bases and J by 4 bases, with 14 bases of the junction left unmatched. Per germline, CDR1 SGHNT and CDR2 YYREEE (reference sequence). This CDR3 spans 17 amino acids.

This chain joins TRBV20-1 and TRBJ2-3, with 9 bases aligning to TRBD2. After removal of 3 bases from V and 2 bases from J, the junction contained 6 bases not matched to a gene. CDR3 length: 15 amino acids. The germline V gene has CDR1 DFQATT and CDR2 SNEGSKA (reference sequence). CDR3: CSASLAGATTDTQYF. CDR3 DNA sequence: TGCAGTGCTAGTTTAGCGGGGGCTACCACAGATACGCAGTATTTT.

The rearrangement uses TRBV4-1 and TRBJ1-2, with TRBD1 identical over 8 bases. This CDR3 is built from 13 residues. J gave up 8 bases and V 2 bases, and 4 bases lay outside the gene matches. CDR1 and CDR2 (germline): MGHRA, YSYEKL. In DNA form, the CDR3 reads TGCGCCAGCAGCCAAAAGCCAGGGGGCGGCTACACCTTC. Translating gives CASSQKPGGGYTF.

The rearrangement uses TRBV10-3 and TRBJ1-5; possibly TRBD1 for D (5 bases). V was cut by 6 bases and J by 7 bases, with 19 bases left in between. Germline V gene sequence: CDR1 ENHRY, CDR2 SYGVKD. The CDR3 runs 15 residues. This CDR3 is CAIREPPGGGQPQHF. DNA for the CDR3: TGTGCCATCAGGGAACCACCCGGGGGGGGACAGCCCCAGCATTTT.

The chain employs TRBV19 and TRBJ1-4, with 9 bases aligning to TRBD1. The CDR3 is 17 amino acids. The trim removed 3 bases at V and 4 bases at J, leaving 9 bases unmatched. In germline, CDR1 is LNHDA, CDR2 SQIVND (reference sequence). The CDR3 loop is CASSIRNRGHINEKLFF. Here the CDR3 DNA reads TGTGCCAGTAGTATTCGGAACAGGGGGCATATTAATGAAAAACTGTTTTTT. Based on the CDR3 plus reference TRBV19 and TRBJ1-4, the full variable domain is DGGITQSPKYLFRKEGQNVTLSCEQNLNHDAMYWYRQDPGQGLRLIYYSQIVNDFQKGDIAEGYSVSREKKESFPLTVTSAQKNPTAFYLCASSIRNRGHINEKLFFGSGTQLSVL.

This clone was counted between two and nine times. V usage is TRBV12-3 or TRBV12-4 and J usage is TRBJ1-1; 9 bases align to TRBD1. This CDR3 has 13 residues. With V trimmed by 9 bases and J by 7 bases, 9 bases remained unmatched. The CDR3 sequence is CASNLWGQGEAFF. CDR3 sequence (DNA): TGTGCCAGTAATTTGTGGGGACAGGGTGAAGCTTTCTTT.

The chain has TRBV5-1 and TRBJ1-2; no firm D call. This CDR3 is built from 17 residues. The V end lost 0 bases, the J end lost 5 bases, and 20 bases lay between the germline ends. Germline loops: CDR1 SGHRS, CDR2 YFSETQ. CDR3 region: CASSLAPAGGRSYGYTF. In DNA form, the CDR3 reads TGCGCCAGCAGCTTGGCCCCCGCAGGAGGCCGGTCTTATGGCTACACCTTC.

The CDR3 protein is CASSLAGSGNTIYF. The CDR3 nucleotides are TGTGCCAGCAGCTTGGCAGGGTCGGGAAACACCATATATTTT. The chain uses TRBV5-8 and TRBJ1-3; D perhaps matches TRBD1 (5 bases). The V end lost 0 bases, the J end lost 4 bases, and 8 bases lay between the germline ends. Germline V gene data show CDR1 as SGHTS and CDR2 as YDEGEE. The CDR3 totals 14 residues.

This clone was seen a handful of times. V is TRBV7-3 and J is TRBJ1-1, with a weak D call TRBD1 (5 bases). The germline CDR1 and CDR2 sequences are SGHTA and FQGTGA. The CDR3 has 15 residues. V dropped 1 base and J dropped 1 base, with 10 bases sitting between them. The CDR3 loop reads CASSLSGASNTEAFF. The CDR3 DNA reads TGTGCCAGCAGCTTAAGTGGGGCTTCGAACACTGAAGCTTTCTTT.

This rearrangement joins TRBV19 to TRBJ1-4; 7 bases are shared with TRBD1. Germline V CDR1 and CDR2: LNHDA, SQIVND (reference sequence). Trimming at V came to 6 bases and at J to 7 bases, leaving 5 bases not matched to a gene. The CDR3 is 13 residues long. This CDR3 reads CASRDRQGEKLFF. CDR3 DNA: TGTGCCAGTAGGGACAGGCAGGGTGAAAAACTGTTTTTT.

This clone was seen more than once but under ten times. The chain links TRBV4-1 to TRBJ2-7; D may be TRBD2 (5 bases). The V end lost 3 bases, the J end lost 0 bases, and 15 bases lay between the germline ends. This CDR3 comprises 16 residues. Germline loops: CDR1 MGHRA, CDR2 YSYEKL. This CDR3 is CASSHHGEEGSYEQYF. The CDR3 bases are TGCGCCAGCAGCCATCACGGGGAAGAGGGCTCCTACGAGCAGTACTTC.

V gene TRBV6-2 or TRBV6-3 combines with J gene TRBJ2-4, with TRBD1 matching over 7 bases. The CDR3 consists of 14 residues. The V gene end was trimmed by 1 base and the J gene end by 4 bases; junction bases not matched to a gene: 1. CDR1 and CDR2 (germline): MNHEY, SVGEGT. CDR3 residues: CASSYLQGKNIQYF. In nucleotides, the CDR3 is TGTGCCAGCAGTTACTTACAGGGGAAAAACATTCAGTACTTC.

This chain connects TRBV4-1 to TRBJ2-2; 9 nucleotides align to TRBD2. J was trimmed by 0 bases and V by 1 base; bases with no gene match: 0. The CDR3 totals 16 residues. Germline CDR1 MGHRA, CDR2 YSYEKL. The CDR3 spells CASSQVAGANTGELFF. The CDR3 DNA follows: TGCGCCAGCAGCCAAGTAGCGGGGGCGAACACCGGGGAGCTGTTTTTT.

V gene TRBV5-1 combines with J gene TRBJ2-5; D is possibly TRBD1 (5 bases). The germline CDR1 and CDR2 sequences are SGHRS and YFSETQ. This CDR3 comprises 16 residues. V lost 0 bases, J lost 2 bases, and 14 bases lay in between. In DNA, the CDR3 is TGCGCCAGCAGCTTGGGGCAGGGCGTTCTTCAAGAGACCCAGTACTTC. It translates to CASSLGQGVLQETQYF.

J is TRBJ2-3 and V is TRBV9, with a weak D call TRBD1 (5 bases). This CDR3 contains 14 residues. From germline, CDR1 is SGDLS and CDR2 YYNGEE. Trimming pared 1 base from V and 5 bases from J, leaving 11 bases between. CDR3 sequence: CASSVHGARDTQYF. CDR3 sequence (DNA): TGTGCCAGCAGCGTACATGGGGCCCGAGATACGCAGTATTTT.

The rearrangement uses TRBV10-3 and TRBJ1-2; TRBD1 matches at 7 bases. V was clipped by 3 bases and J by 7 bases; unmatched bases: 2. Germline loops: CDR1 ENHRY, CDR2 SYGVKD. The CDR3 has 12 residues. This CDR3 is CAISEGGRGYTF. In nucleotides, the CDR3 is TGTGCCATCAGTGAAGGGGGCCGTGGCTACACCTTC.

The chain links TRBV3-1 (or the pseudogene TRBV3-2) to TRBJ1-4; TRBD1 might be the D (5 bases). CDR1 LGHDT and CDR2 YNNKEL come from the germline V gene (reference sequence). Trimming took 3 bases from V and 6 from J, leaving 11 bases between them. This CDR3 has 14 residues. CDR3 amino acids: CASSQGGLDEKLFF. CDR3 coding DNA: TGTGCCAGCAGCCAGGGGGGTTTGGATGAAAAACTGTTTTTT.

This clone was found a few times. V is TRBV4-2 and J is TRBJ1-2, with 8 bases aligning to TRBD1. The CDR3 consists of 19 residues. V trimming: 4 bases; J trimming: 4 bases; junction bases outside the gene matches: 20. CDR1 is LGHNA, CDR2 YNFKEQ, per germline. CDR3 residues: CASSPKIGGEAGTGYGYTF. The CDR3 region has the DNA TGTGCCAGCAGCCCCAAAATAGGGGGCGAGGCGGGGACAGGCTATGGCTACACCTTC.

The chain recombines TRBV12-3 or TRBV12-4 with TRBJ1-6; 7 nucleotides align to TRBD1. The CDR3 is made up of 12 amino acids. V shed 6 bases, J shed 11 bases, and the junction held 4 bases outside the gene matches. The CDR3 nucleotides are TGTGCCAGCAGGACAGGGTTGGCACCCCTCCACTTT. Its protein is CASRTGLAPLHF.

The count of this clone is one. The chain has TRBV4-2 and TRBJ2-7, with 9 bases aligning to TRBD2. The CDR3 covers 17 residues. Trimming removed 2 bases from V and 1 base from J; junction bases left unmatched: 9. CDR1 LGHNA and CDR2 YNFKEQ come from the germline V gene. CDR3 sequence reads: CASSQQQSGGRSYEQYF. CDR3 coding DNA: TGTGCCAGCAGCCAACAACAGAGCGGGGGGAGATCCTACGAGCAGTACTTC.

The chain employs TRBV19 and TRBJ2-3; 8 positions match TRBD2. Germline V lookup: CDR1 LNHDA, CDR2 SQIVND (reference sequence). This CDR3 contains 15 residues. V shed 3 bases and J 0 bases; nucleotides not matched to a gene: 2. CDR3: CASSIRGGSTDTQYF. In DNA form, the CDR3 reads TGTGCCAGTAGTATCCGGGGGGGAAGCACAGATACGCAGTATTTT.

This clone appeared a few times. The genes are TRBV3-1 (or the pseudogene TRBV3-2) and TRBJ1-3, with TRBD1 as a possible D gene (5 bases). V was shortened by 7 bases and J by 1 base, with 14 bases between the two germline ends. This CDR3 is built from 15 residues. CDR1 is LGHDT and CDR2 is YNNKEL in the germline V gene (reference sequence). The CDR3 region is CASTNTTGSGNTIYF. In DNA, the CDR3 is TGTGCCAGCACCAACACAACAGGATCTGGAAACACCATATATTTT.

V usage is TRBV5-1 and J usage is TRBJ1-2; TRBD1 matches 7 bases. V trimming: 0 bases; J trimming: 5 bases; junction bases outside the gene matches: 10. CDR1 is SGHRS, CDR2 YFSETQ, per germline. There are 16 residues in the CDR3. Here the CDR3 reads CASSLGYDRAWYGYTF. CDR3 coding DNA: TGCGCCAGCAGCTTGGGATATGACAGGGCTTGGTATGGCTACACCTTC.

The CDR3 nucleotides are TGTGCCAGCAGTGAGTTGTCAGGGGACGCGAGTGGCTACACCTTC. This encodes CASSELSGDASGYTF. V usage is TRBV2 and J usage is TRBJ1-2; D might be TRBD1 (6 bases). V lost 3 bases, J lost 7 bases, and 18 bases lay in between. Germline-derived CDR1 and CDR2 are SNHLY and FYNNEI. The CDR3 extends over 15 amino acids.

V gene TRBV4-2 combines with J gene TRBJ1-2; 8 bases match TRBD1. CDR3 length: 16 amino acids. Germline CDR1 reads LGHNA; CDR2 reads YNFKEQ. V shed 0 bases and J 4 bases; nucleotides not matched to a gene: 7. CDR3 in amino acids: CASSQDATGDFYGYTF. In DNA, the CDR3 is TGTGCCAGCAGCCAAGATGCGACAGGGGACTTCTATGGCTACACCTTC.

The chain carries TRBV7-2 and TRBJ2-7; D may be TRBD2 (6 bases). Trimming removed 3 bases from V and 0 bases from J, with 9 bases in between. Germline V gene lookup returns CDR1 SGHTA and CDR2 FQGNSA. The CDR3 is made up of 14 amino acids. CDR3: CASSFGSGSYEQYF. Here the CDR3 DNA reads TGTGCCAGCAGCTTCGGGAGCGGCTCCTACGAGCAGTACTTC. Full variable domain (remainder filled in from reference TRBV7-2 and TRBJ2-7): GAGVSQSPSNKVTEKGKDVELRCDPISGHTALYWYRQSLGQGLEFLIYFQGNSAPDKSGLPSDRFSAERTGGSVSTLTIQRTQQEDSAVYLCASSFGSGSYEQYFGPGTRLTVT.

The V and J genes are TRBV10-3 and TRBJ2-5; 10 nucleotides match TRBD1. This CDR3 region has 13 residues. Unmatched junction bases numbered 6, after V lost 10 bases and J lost 4 bases. CDR1 is ENHRY, CDR2 SYGVKD, per germline. The CDR3 region is CATIRDRGETQYF. The CDR3 DNA sequence: TGTGCCACTATCCGGGACAGGGGAGAGACCCAGTACTTC.

The genes are TRBV5-4 and TRBJ1-3; possible D gene TRBD1, 6 bases. Germline CDR1 reads SGHNT; CDR2 reads YYREEE (reference sequence). V was trimmed by 4 bases and J by 9 bases, leaving 23 bases between them. The CDR3 totals 16 residues. DNA for the CDR3: TGTGCCAGCAGCATAGGATCCGGGACATGGGCGGGCACCATATATTTT. Residues: CASSIGSGTWAGTIYF.

The J gene is TRBJ2-3, the V gene TRBV6-5; D unresolved. This CDR3 contains 14 residues. V dropped 6 bases and J dropped 0 bases, with 10 bases sitting between them. In germline, CDR1 is MNHEY, CDR2 SVGAGI. The CDR3 DNA sequence: TGTGCCAGCAGGCAGAGAGGAAGCACAGATACGCAGTATTTT. Residues: CASRQRGSTDTQYF.

V and J are TRBV18 and TRBJ1-3; D is unclear. The germline V gene has CDR1 KGHSH and CDR2 LQKENI. The CDR3 sequence is 14 residues long. The V and J ends lost 0 bases and 3 bases respectively, with 6 bases between them. CDR3 sequence: CASSPPPDGNTIYF. CDR3 bases: TGTGCCAGCTCACCACCCCCAGATGGAAACACCATATATTTT.

In this sample, this clone turned up a few times. The chain combines TRBV12-3 or TRBV12-4 with TRBJ1-1; unclear D gene. V was clipped by 6 bases and J by 7 bases, with 15 bases between them. This CDR3 has 13 residues. The CDR3 DNA is TGTGCCAGCAGGGTAGCTGGGAGGATTGAAGCTTTCTTT. This codes for CASRVAGRIEAFF.